This TCR beta chain was obtained from a study of beta chain features in type 1 diabetes. About the research overall: Across all samples, about 100,000,000 sorted cells were examined. Study outcomes and limitations: Researchers report that Type 1 diabetes patients had moderately but significantly shorter TCRB CDR3s across all four CD4+ subsets. The naive, central memory and Treg TCRB repertoires of patients appeared to be more similar to one another than those of healthy donors.

Expressed TCRB transcripts were sequenced after all isolated RNA was converted to cDNA. Generated by immunoSEQ multiplex PCR, the TCRdb table keeps only in-frame clones and is missing some. Of 55,000 to 80,000 clones in the sample, roughly 50% were seen once. About this clone itself: Antigen: not known.

Germline V CDR1 and CDR2: SGHRS, YFSETQ. CDR3 length equals 14 residues. After removal of 3 bases from V and 3 bases from J, the junction contained 5 bases not matched to a gene. Markers CD45RO/CCR7/CD25/CD127/CD95/CD27 served to sort CD4+ naive, central memory, regulatory and stem cell-like memory cells. The chain is built from TRBV5-1 and TRBJ1-1, with TRBD1 identical over 7 bases. This receptor was taken from a man younger than 45 with type 1 diabetes. Sequencing was performed on central memory CD4+ T cells from blood. The CDR3 region has the DNA TGCGCCAGCAGCTACCTTGGACAGGACACTGAAGCTTTCTTT. Translation gives CASSYLGQDTEAFF.